This TCR beta chain comes out of a study of tumor-infiltrating lymphocytes in primary liver carcinoma. Background on the study: Ranging in age from 30 to 69 years, the patients were men and women. Tumors measured roughly 4.2 to 10 cm and were stage T1-T3 N0M0.

With about 470 ng total RNA as template and a constant-region primer, TCR beta cDNA was made. Sequencing libraries for TCR beta derived from three nested multiplex PCR rounds that used slightly modified ARM-PCR. Use of TRBV1-TRBV30 forward primers with a C-beta reverse primer characterized the first two PCR rounds, which lasted ten to eleven cycles each. TCRdb re-called the multiplex PCR reads through MiXCR, storing one row per CDR3 protein. The repertoire has roughly 30,000 distinct CDR3 sequences, 70% to 80% of them found once; the top ten carry roughly 30%. Whole-study findings and limits: Tumors and blood were compared for top-250-clone fraction, and tumors had the significantly higher value (p = 0.039).

About this clonotype itself: Its antigen is undetermined. One end of the junction varies from germline; a read error may be responsible.

Germline CDR1 and CDR2: ENHRY and SYGVKD. The CDR3 is made up of 15 amino acids. Co-extraction yielded RNA and DNA from 20-30 mg of unsorted bulk tissue. J is TRBJ1-1 and V is TRBV10-3, with D tentatively TRBD1 (6 bases). The source is a woman in her 30s with primary liver carcinoma and hepatitis B virus infection. The source material was liver tumor tissue from sampling region 3. Stated subset: tumor region T3, left-lateral pole. CDR3 nucleotides: TGTGCCTTCAGTACCGGGACAACCATGAACACTGAAGTTTTCTTT. Protein: CAFSTGTTMNTEVFF.